Listed below are T cell receptor beta chains from one sample, sequenced in a study of long-term antiretroviral therapy in people with HIV. Sequencing was performed with immunoSEQ multiplex PCR; in TCRdb, only in-frame clones are kept and a portion is missing. The sample lists around 19,000 clones, 80% to 85% occurring once. Specimen: unsorted PBMCs, collected 1.2 years after starting antiretroviral therapy. The source is a middle-aged woman with HIV. The CDR3 runs from the conserved cysteine through the conserved F or W. D genes are given only for firm matches. Clone size is given for some rows only: seen once, a few or many times, or a class if the clone is expanded.

TRBJ2-6	TRBV28	.	.	TGTGCCAGCAGTCCTTCTGGGGCCAACGTCCTGACTTTC	CASSPSGANVLTF
TRBJ2-3	TRBV6-1	.	.	TGTGCCAGCAGTGACAGGGGAGCCGCAGATACGCAGTATTTT	CASSDRGAADTQYF
TRBJ1-4	TRBV29-1	TRBD1	.	TGCAGCGTTTCCAGTCAGGGGGCAACGGGTGCAACTAATGAAAAACTGTTTTTT	CSVSSQGATGATNEKLFF
TRBJ2-7	TRBV4-1	TRBD2	.	TGCGCCAGCAGCCAAGCGGCGGGAGAGACCTACGAGCAGTACTTC	CASSQAAGETYEQYF
TRBJ2-1	TRBV29-1	.	.	TGCAGCGTTGTGGCGGGGAGCTCCTACAATGAGCAGTTCTTC	CSVVAGSSYNEQFF
TRBJ2-7	TRBV2	.	.	TGTGCCAGCAGGTACCCTGGCGACTCCTACGAGCAGTACTTC	CASRYPGDSYEQYF
TRBJ2-2	TRBV10-3	.	.	TGTGCCATCAGTCGGGGCACCGGGGAGCTGTTTTTT	CAISRGTGELFF
TRBJ2-3	TRBV7-8	.	.	TGTGCCAGCAGCTTAACCAGGGCTAGACTAGATTTTACAGATACGCAGTATTTT	CASSLTRARLDFTDTQYF
TRBJ2-1	TRBV11-1	.	.	TGTGCCAGCAGCCTTAACAGGGACGAGCAGTTCTTC	CASSLNRDEQFF
TRBJ2-1	TRBV2	.	.	TGTGCCAGCAACGACGGCAGCTCCTACAATGAGCAGTTCTTC	CASNDGSSYNEQFF
TRBJ1-5	TRBV6-6	.	.	TGTGCCAGCAGTTACGCGGATCCCGGCCGTCAGCCCCAGCATTTT	CASSYADPGRQPQHF
TRBJ1-1	TRBV2	TRBD1	.	TGTGCCAGCAGTTCCACGGGACAGGCTCATCTCACTGAAGCTTTCTTT	CASSSTGQAHLTEAFF
TRBJ2-7	TRBV7-8	.	few	TGTGCCAGCAGCTCGGGACTCCACGGTTACGAGCAGTACTTC	CASSSGLHGYEQYF
TRBJ1-2	TRBV5-1	.	.	TGCGCCAGCAGCTTAACAGGAAATAACTATGGCTACACCTTC	CASSLTGNNYGYTF
TRBJ2-3	TRBV18	.	once	TGTGCCAGCGCAACCCAGGGCTACACAGATACGCAGTATTTT	CASATQGYTDTQYF
TRBJ2-7	TRBV6-5	TRBD1	.	TGTGCCAGCAGTCCCAGGACAGGAATACCGGCCGAGCAGTACTTC	CASSPRTGIPAEQYF
TRBJ1-2	TRBV19	TRBD1	.	TGTGCCAGTAGTACACCGGGACAGAGATATGGCTACACCTTC	CASSTPGQRYGYTF
TRBJ2-2	TRBV7-9	.	.	TGTGCCAGCAGCCCCGGGACTGTGAACACCGGGGAGCTGTTTTTT	CASSPGTVNTGELFF
TRBJ1-1	TRBV10-3	.	few	TGTGCCATCAGTGAGTTTGCCGGGACCGCGAACACTGAAGCTTTCTTT	CAISEFAGTANTEAFF
TRBJ1-2	TRBV28	.	.	TGTGCCAGCAGTTCCCCGGAGGGGGTTTCGGGCTACACCTTC	CASSSPEGVSGYTF
TRBJ2-1	TRBV11-1	.	.	TGTGCCAGCAGCCTCGGGACTGGGGGTGAGCAGTTCTTC	CASSLGTGGEQFF
TRBJ2-2	TRBV5-5	TRBD1	.	TGTGCCAGCAGCAAGACAGGGGGGGGGACCACCGGGGAGCTGTTTTTT	CASSKTGGGTTGELFF
TRBJ2-7	TRBV7-9	.	.	TGTGCCAGCAGCTTTGACTATCGCGAGCAGTACTTC	CASSFDYREQYF
TRBJ1-1	TRBV27	TRBD1	.	TGTGCCAGCAGTTTATACCAGGGGGCGCGGACTGAAGCTTTCTTT	CASSLYQGARTEAFF
TRBJ2-7	TRBV4-2	.	.	TGTGCCAGCAGCCAAGACAGCTATCCCGGCTCCTACGAGCAGTACTTC	CASSQDSYPGSYEQYF
TRBJ1-2	TRBV7-9	.	.	TGTGCCAGCAGCTTAGACTGGGCCTCCGGTCTAGGGTATGGCTACACCTTC	CASSLDWASGLGYGYTF
TRBJ1-5	TRBV27	.	.	TGTGCCAGCAGTTTAAGCGGGGGGACACCGAATCAGCCCCAGCATTTT	CASSLSGGTPNQPQHF
TRBJ1-2	TRBV11-2	.	.	TGTGCCAGCAGTTTCGGACAGTCCGCTAACTATGGCTACACCTTC	CASSFGQSANYGYTF
TRBJ2-7	TRBV5-6	TRBD2	.	TGTGCCAGCAGCCTAACTAGCGGCTCCTACGAGCAGTACTTC	CASSLTSGSYEQYF
TRBJ1-2	TRBV6-1	.	.	TGTGCCAGCAGTGCCCAGGGTGGAGATGGCTACACCTTC	CASSAQGGDGYTF
TRBJ1-2	TRBV29-1	.	.	TGCAGCGGTGGCGGGGCCTCAGCTAACTATGGCTACACCTTC	CSGGGASANYGYTF
TRBJ2-1	TRBV4-3	.	.	TGCGCCAGCAGCCAAGACCGTAACGGGCTCGATGAGCAGTTCTTC	CASSQDRNGLDEQFF
TRBJ1-2	TRBV5-6	.	.	TGTGCCAGCAGTTCGGGCCCTTACGAGGAGACTAACTATGGCTACACCTTC	CASSSGPYEETNYGYTF
TRBJ2-7	TRBV7-2	TRBD1	.	TGTGCCAGCAGCTCGGCCGGGACAGGGCCCTACGAGCAGTACTTC	CASSSAGTGPYEQYF
TRBJ2-3	TRBV19	TRBD2	few	TGTGCCAGTAGTCCCCTAGCGGGAGCTGTCCTAGATACGCAGTATTTT	CASSPLAGAVLDTQYF
TRBJ2-3	TRBV19	.	.	TGTGCCAGTAAGGCATCAGCTTTGTGGGATACGCAGTATTTT	CASKASALWDTQYF
TRBJ1-2	TRBV6-5	.	.	TGTGCCAGCAGCCCGGACGGAAACTATGGCTACACCTTC	CASSPDGNYGYTF